This T cell receptor (beta chain) originates from a study of shared clonotypes between healthy human individuals. Study observations and caveats: All-four-donor shared clonotypes had higher generation probabilities than non-shared clonotypes did. An effect of sequencing depth on clonotype sharing among donors was expected. Naive subsets generally exceeded memory subsets in estimated richness. Clonotypes that were shared across a handful of donors made up around 5.5% of naive CD4 clonotypes.

In regard to this clone: The antigen remains undetermined.

This CDR3 has 12 amino acids. Trimming removed 4 bases from V and 14 bases from J, with 13 bases in between. Germline V gives CDR1 SGHRS, CDR2 YFSETQ. Clones were read by immunoSEQ multiplex PCR, and TCRdb kept only the in-frame ones, dropping some. The sample shows about 2 million clones, about 94% of them seen only once. Naive CD8 cells lacked CD45RO and underwent positive selection for CCR7, leaving out terminally differentiated effector memory CD45RA+ cells. The genes are TRBV5-1 and TRBJ1-6; D gene ambiguous. This TCR derives from a man younger than 30 in good health. Specimen: naive CD8+ T cells sorted from blood. The CDR3 bases are TGCGCCAGCAGCCTGGACCAATTAACCCTCCACTTT. Protein product: CASSLDQLTLHF.